This passage covers 2 T cell receptor beta chains from one sample sequenced in a study of regulatory T cells in long-lasting Graves disease. Time point meaning: newly diagnosed GD, antithyroid drugs for less than 3 months. PBMC-extracted RNA yielded the TCR library. Sequencing libraries for TCR beta were prepared with iRepertoire HTBI primers and Arm-PCR of CDR3 regions. TCRdb ran MiXCR on the multiplex PCR reads and lists one entry per CDR3 protein. The repertoire has fewer than 550,000 distinct CDR3 sequences, roughly a sixth of them found once; the top ten carry 20% to 25%. The sample also formed part of further work on T cells in Graves' hyperthyroidism and ophthalmopathy.

Sequences were derived from peripheral blood mononuclear cells (PBMCs), sampled at new diagnosis, from a patient treated with antithyroid drugs. Source of these receptors: a woman aged 35-60 years with Graves disease.

The chain combines TRBV9 with TRBJ1-3; D is undetermined. The germline CDR1 and CDR2 sequences are SGDLS and YYNGEE. This CDR3 has 15 amino acids. With 0 bases removed from V and 0 bases from J, the gap between germline ends came to 7 bases. For the CDR3, the DNA is TGTGCCAGCAGCGTAGAACCGGGCTCTGGAAACACCATATATTTT. As protein: CASSVEPGSGNTIYF.

At least ten counts were recorded for this clonotype. J is TRBJ1-2 and V is TRBV6-1, with D tentatively TRBD1 (6 bases). The CDR3 is made up of 15 amino acids. CDR1 is MNHNS and CDR2 is SASEGT in the germline V gene. The V gene lost 6 bases and the J gene lost 0 bases, with 14 bases spanning the gap. The CDR3 spells CASRRTAGTNYGYTF. In DNA form, the CDR3 reads TGTGCCAGCAGACGGACAGCCGGGACTAACTATGGCTACACCTTC.